What follows are 18 T cell receptor beta chains derived from one specimen sequenced in a study of T-cell reconstitution after alpha-beta-depleted transplantation in children. TCRbeta library preparation incorporated unique molecular identifiers. Using its own MiXCR run on the PCR reads, TCRdb lists one record per CDR3 protein. Counted here are hundreds of thousands of distinct CDR3 sequences, roughly 13% occurring once; the ten biggest clones make up around 2%. The sample consisted of PBMCs, mostly from graft donor cells, taken 360 days after TCRalphabeta/CD19-depleted stem cell transplant. These receptors came from a male patient younger than 18 who had a stem cell transplant for acute myeloid leukemia, so the T cells may come from the graft donor.

This clonotype was seen at least ten times. The chain has TRBV14 and TRBJ2-7; D unclear. Germline V gene data show CDR1 as SGHDN and CDR2 as FVKESK. This CDR3 contains 11 residues. V lost 1 base and J 2 bases, leaving 0 bases between the germline ends. CDR3 sequence reads: CASSQAYEQYF. In DNA, the CDR3 is TGTGCCAGCAGCCAAGCCTACGAGCAGTACTTC.

This clonotype occurred many times. The chain combines TRBV28 with TRBJ2-7; D not resolved. Germline V gene sequence: CDR1 MDHEN, CDR2 SYDVKM. The CDR3 consists of 11 residues. V lost 6 bases, J lost 2 bases, and 5 bases lay in between. The CDR3 region has the DNA TGTGCCAGCAGCCGAACCTACGAGCAGTACTTC. It codes for CASSRTYEQYF.

J is TRBJ1-1 and V is TRBV5-1; 11 nucleotides line up with TRBD1. The CDR3 has 16 amino acids. Trimming at V came to 3 bases and at J to 1 base, leaving 5 bases not matched to a gene. Germline CDR1 is SGHRS and CDR2 is YFSETQ. The CDR3 here is CASSWTGGPTNTEAFF. Here the CDR3 DNA reads TGCGCCAGCAGCTGGACAGGGGGCCCCACGAACACTGAAGCTTTCTTT. The variable domain in full, completed from reference TRBV5-1 and TRBJ1-1, reads KAGVTQTPRYLIKTRGQQVTLSCSPISGHRSVSWYQQTPGQGLQFLFEYFSETQRNKGNFPGRFSGRQFSNSRSEMNVSTLELGDSALYLCASSWTGGPTNTEAFFGQGTRLTVV.

V and J are TRBV7-9 and TRBJ2-5; 7 nucleotides match TRBD1. The CDR3 length is 16 residues. Looked up from germline, CDR1 is SEHNR and CDR2 is FQNEAQ (reference sequence). With 5 bases clipped from V and 2 bases from J, the junction kept 11 bases outside the gene matches. The chain's CDR3 is CASSPRVGQQQETQYF. The CDR3 region has the DNA TGTGCCAGCAGCCCTAGGGTGGGACAGCAACAAGAGACCCAGTACTTC.

The chain is built from TRBV6-2 or TRBV6-3 and TRBJ2-7; 10 nucleotides line up with TRBD1. The V gene end was trimmed by 6 bases and the J gene end by 6 bases; junction bases not matched to a gene: 8. CDR3 size: 14 residues. Germline loops: CDR1 MNHEY, CDR2 SVGEGT. CDR3 residues: CASRRQGARAEQYV. The CDR3 coding sequence is TGTGCCAGCAGGAGACAGGGGGCGAGAGCCGAGCAGTACGTC.

The rearrangement joins TRBV9 to TRBJ1-4; tentative D call: TRBD1 (5 bases). V dropped 3 bases and J dropped 0 bases, with 12 bases sitting between them. This CDR3 is 16 amino acids long. Germline CDR1 SGDLS, CDR2 YYNGEE. The CDR3 is CASSATGPATNEKLFF. The CDR3 DNA reads as TGTGCCAGCAGCGCAACAGGCCCGGCAACTAATGAAAAACTGTTTTTT.

Turning to this clonotype: At one boundary the junction diverges from the germline segment, which might be a read error. This chain connects TRBV6-5 to TRBJ1-1; perhaps TRBD1 as D (5 bases). The CDR3 extends over 15 amino acids. Germline V gene sequence: CDR1 MNHEY, CDR2 SVGAGI. This CDR3 reads CASSHSPGLVLDAFF. The CDR3 DNA is TGTGCCAGCAGTCACTCCCCGGGACTAGTTTTGGATGCTTTCTTT.

In its sample, this clonotype was seen many times. The chain carries TRBV3-1 and TRBJ2-7; D remains unclear. CDR3 size: 12 residues. Germline V gene lookup returns CDR1 LGHDT and CDR2 YNNKEL (reference sequence). V gave up 6 bases and J gave up 6 bases, with 12 bases separating them. The CDR3 sequence: CASRAPNAEQYF. The CDR3 DNA sequence: TGTGCCAGCAGAGCGCCCAACGCCGAGCAGTACTTC.

This clonotype was observed a few times. The chain employs TRBV6-2 or TRBV6-3 and TRBJ2-7, with D possibly being TRBD1 or TRBD2 (6 bases each). Germline-derived CDR1 and CDR2 are MNHEY and SVGEGT. Trimming shortened V by 0 bases and J by 10 bases, and 13 bases separated the two germline ends. This CDR3 is 13 amino acids long. DNA for the CDR3: TGTGCCAGCAGTTACTCGATCCGGGGGCGCCAGTACTTC. This sequence encodes CASSYSIRGRQYF.

This clonotype occurred many times. V usage is TRBV28 and J usage is TRBJ2-7, with a possible D match to TRBD2 (5 bases). The V gene lost 8 bases and the J gene lost 6 bases, with 14 bases spanning the gap. Germline CDR1 reads MDHEN; CDR2 reads SYDVKM. The CDR3 is made up of 12 amino acids. The CDR3 loop is CASGLVGSEQYF. CDR3 nucleotides: TGTGCCAGCGGGCTGGTGGGGAGCGAGCAGTACTTC.

This clonotype was detected only a few times. This chain links TRBV9 with TRBJ1-3, with D unclear. Per the germline V gene, CDR1 is SGDLS and CDR2 is YYNGEE. The V end was cut by 4 bases, the J end by 4 bases, with 6 bases between. This CDR3 region has 12 residues. The CDR3 reads CASSPMGNTIYF. CDR3 coding DNA: TGTGCCAGCAGCCCGATGGGAAACACCATATATTTT.

This clonotype was seen just once. The chain joins TRBV6-2 or TRBV6-3 to TRBJ1-2; 7 positions match TRBD1. This CDR3 comprises 16 residues. J was trimmed by 1 base and V by 6 bases; bases with no gene match: 11. Looked up from germline, CDR1 is MNHEY and CDR2 is SVGEGT. As DNA, the CDR3 is TGTGCCAGCAGCTACCCGGGACAGCTCATTAACTATGGCTACACCTTC. Protein sequence: CASSYPGQLINYGYTF.

J is TRBJ2-7 and V is TRBV11-1, with TRBD2 as a possible D gene (5 bases). Trimming left V 3 bases short and J 2 bases short, with 23 bases between. The CDR3 length is 18 residues. Looked up from germline, CDR1 is SGHAT and CDR2 is FQDESV (reference sequence). CDR3 loop: CASSLILVSAQEPYEQYF. CDR3 DNA sequence: TGTGCCAGCAGCTTGATACTCGTTAGCGCCCAGGAGCCCTACGAGCAGTACTTC.

This clonotype was seen a few times. The chain joins TRBV7-2 to TRBJ2-7; D might be TRBD1 (6 bases). This CDR3 spans 14 amino acids. V lost 5 bases, J lost 3 bases, and 14 bases lay in between. Germline CDR1 reads SGHTA; CDR2 reads FQGNSA. The CDR3 loop is CASSPRRGVYEQYF. DNA of the CDR3: TGTGCCAGCAGCCCCCGCAGGGGCGTCTACGAGCAGTACTTC.

This chain links TRBV29-1 with TRBJ2-7, with 8 positions matching TRBD1. The V segment lost 2 bases and the J segment 7 bases; nucleotides outside the gene matches: 16. Germline-derived CDR1 and CDR2 are SQVTM and ANQGSEA. The length of the CDR3 is 16 residues. The CDR3 here is CSVELGQAQLGGEQYF. DNA for the CDR3: TGCAGCGTTGAACTGGGACAGGCGCAATTAGGGGGGGAGCAGTACTTC.

In this sample, this clonotype turned up many times. V gene TRBV18 combines with J gene TRBJ2-1, with unresolved D. CDR3 length: 13 amino acids. V dropped 4 bases and J dropped 9 bases, with 13 bases sitting between them. Germline lookup yields CDR1 KGHSH and CDR2 LQKENI. The CDR3 region is CASSLDPVGEQFF. CDR3 coding DNA: TGTGCCAGCTCACTGGACCCGGTGGGTGAGCAGTTCTTC. The full variable domain, its missing parts supplied by reference TRBV18 and TRBJ2-1, is NAGVMQNPRHLVRRRGQEARLRCSPMKGHSHVYWYRQLPEEGLKFMVYLQKENIIDESGMPKERFSAEFPKEGPSILRIQQVVRGDSAAYFCASSLDPVGEQFFGPGTRLTVL.

Concerning this clonotype: A much larger clonotype is one base distant, so this may be a read error. The genes are TRBV13 and TRBJ2-7; 8 bases are shared with TRBD2. The CDR3 runs 18 residues. Germline V gives CDR1 PRHDT, CDR2 FYEKMQ (reference sequence). Germline trimming cut 7 bases from V and 2 bases from J; bases unmatched to any gene: 19. CDR3 residues: CASILVRAGVAGTYEQYF. The CDR3, as DNA: TGTGCCAGCATCTTGGTCCGTGCCGGGGTAGCGGGAACCTACGAGCAGTACTTC.

The table lists this clonotype with many counts. This chain links TRBV20-1 with TRBJ2-7; possibly TRBD1 for D (5 bases). Germline CDR1 DFQATT, CDR2 SNEGSKA (reference sequence). V lost 6 bases and J 4 bases, leaving 10 bases between the germline ends. The CDR3 has 11 amino acids. The CDR3: CSAPQGYEQYF. The CDR3 bases are TGCAGTGCGCCTCAGGGATACGAGCAGTACTTC.